This entry lists 32 T cell receptor beta chains sequenced from one sample in a study of human CD4 T cells and Enterobacteriaceae. The memory gate held CD4+ cells that were not CD45RA+CCR7+CD95- naive cells, over 98% pure. Profiled with immunoSEQ multiplex PCR; TCRdb holds only in-frame clones, not every one. The sample records fewer than 35,000 clones, 80% to 90% being singletons. Sequenced material: memory CD4+ T cells from blood. These receptors all come from a human donor in good health.

The rearrangement joins TRBV6-5 to TRBJ2-3; TRBD1 matches 11 bases. With V trimmed by 7 bases and J by 5 bases, 5 bases remained unmatched. Germline CDR1 reads MNHEY; CDR2 reads SVGAGI. The CDR3 is 14 residues long. The chain's CDR3 is CASTRDRGGDTQYF. The CDR3 nucleotides are TGTGCCAGCACCCGGGACAGGGGGGGAGATACGCAGTATTTT.

The rearrangement links TRBV7-2 to TRBJ2-5, with 11 bases aligning to TRBD2. The CDR3 has 16 amino acids. Germline-derived CDR1 and CDR2 are SGHTA and FQGNSA. J gave up 3 bases and V 8 bases, and 11 bases lay outside the gene matches. The CDR3 DNA reads TGTGCCAGCGCCTATCAGGGGACTAGCGGTAAAGAGACCCAGTACTTC. Translation gives CASAYQGTSGKETQYF. Combining the CDR3 with reference TRBV7-2 and TRBJ2-5 gives the whole variable domain GAGVSQSPSNKVTEKGKDVELRCDPISGHTALYWYRQSLGQGLEFLIYFQGNSAPDKSGLPSDRFSAERTGGSVSTLTIQRTQQEDSAVYLCASAYQGTSGKETQYFGPGTRLLVL.

The chain employs TRBV5-4 and TRBJ2-3; D not certain. Between the trimmed V and J ends, which lost 1 base and 9 bases, there was a span of 6 bases. CDR1 SGHNT and CDR2 YYREEE come from the germline V gene (reference sequence). CDR3 size: 11 residues. The CDR3 loop is CASSLKETQYF. The CDR3 region has the DNA TGTGCCAGCAGCTTGAAGGAAACGCAGTATTTT.

This chain joins TRBV11-3 and TRBJ1-2, with TRBD1 as a possible D gene (6 bases). The ends were cut back, 5 bases at V and 8 bases at J, with 21 bases in the middle. The CDR3 has 15 amino acids. Per the germline V gene, CDR1 is SGHNT and CDR2 is YENEEA. CDR3 region: CASSRDEGDSLGYTF. DNA of the CDR3: TGTGCCAGCAGCCGTGACGAGGGGGACTCGCTCGGCTACACCTTC.

To note about this clone: This sample also contains other DNA sequences that code for the same CDR3. The gene calls are TRBV5-8 and TRBJ1-1, with D hard to call. The CDR3 is made up of 12 amino acids. The V and J ends lost 0 bases and 5 bases respectively, with 5 bases between them. Germline V gene sequence: CDR1 SGHTS, CDR2 YDEGEE. The DNA for the CDR3 is TGTGCCAGCAGCTTGGCTCGAACTGAAGCTTTCTTT. Translating it yields CASSLARTEAFF.

The V call is TRBV28, the J call TRBJ2-7; 7 bases are shared with TRBD2. The trim removed 2 bases at V and 2 bases at J, leaving 3 bases unmatched. Germline CDR1 MDHEN, CDR2 SYDVKM. The CDR3 length is 14 residues. The CDR3, as DNA: TGTGCCAGCAGTTTAAACGGGAGGCCCTACGAGCAGTACTTC. The encoded protein is CASSLNGRPYEQYF.

The chain recombines TRBV30 with TRBJ1-4; tentative D call: TRBD1 (5 bases). Trimming pared 7 bases from V and 0 bases from J, leaving 15 bases between. CDR3 length: 15 residues. Germline V gene lookup returns CDR1 GTSNPN and CDR2 SVGIG (reference sequence). CDR3 in amino acids: CALAGTPATNEKLFF. CDR3 DNA: TGTGCCTTGGCCGGGACCCCAGCAACTAATGAAAAACTGTTTTTT. The whole variable domain, remainder taken from reference TRBV30 and TRBJ1-4, is SQTIHQWPATLVQPVGSPLSLECTVEGTSNPNLYWYRQAAGRGLQLLFYSVGIGQISSEVPQNLSASRPQDRQFILSSKKLLLSDSGFYLCALAGTPATNEKLFFGSGTQLSVL.

The chain couples TRBV13 to TRBJ2-3, with 13 positions matching TRBD2. With 5 bases clipped from V and 5 bases from J, the junction kept 7 bases outside the gene matches. The CDR3 has 16 residues. Germline assignment: CDR1 PRHDT and CDR2 FYEKMQ (reference sequence). CDR3 nucleotides: TGTGCCAGCAGCGACGGGACTAGCGGGGTTATAGATACGCAGTATTTT. Translating gives CASSDGTSGVIDTQYF.

This clone was counted once. The chain carries TRBV19 and TRBJ1-5, with no clear D. CDR1 is LNHDA and CDR2 is SQIVND in the germline V gene (reference sequence). The ends were cut back, 1 base at V and 7 bases at J, with 5 bases in the middle. The CDR3 runs 12 residues. The CDR3 protein is CASSIAGQPQHF. The DNA of the CDR3 is TGTGCCAGTAGTATAGCGGGCCAGCCCCAGCATTTT. Full variable domain (outside the CDR3, taken from reference TRBV19 and TRBJ1-5): DGGITQSPKYLFRKEGQNVTLSCEQNLNHDAMYWYRQDPGQGLRLIYYSQIVNDFQKGDIAEGYSVSREKKESFPLTVTSAQKNPTAFYLCASSIAGQPQHFGDGTRLSIL.

This sequence joins TRBV6-4 and TRBJ2-3; TRBD2 aligns across 10 bases. This CDR3 has 15 residues. Germline-derived CDR1 and CDR2 are MRHNA and SNTAGT. The V segment lost 8 bases and the J segment 2 bases; nucleotides outside the gene matches: 7. CDR3 bases: TGTGCCAGCTCGCGCACTAGCGGGATCACAGATACGCAGTATTTT. Encoded protein: CASSRTSGITDTQYF.

The chain carries TRBV9 and TRBJ2-5, with 10 nucleotides matching TRBD1. This CDR3 has 14 amino acids. CDR1 is SGDLS, CDR2 YYNGEE, per germline. Unmatched junction bases numbered 7, after V lost 4 bases and J lost 7 bases. This chain's CDR3 is CASSSRTGGGTQYF. The CDR3 DNA follows: TGTGCCAGCAGCTCCCGGACAGGGGGAGGGACCCAGTACTTC.

The chain combines TRBV19 with TRBJ2-3; 9 bases agree with TRBD2. Germline trimming cut 2 bases from V and 6 bases from J; bases unmatched to any gene: 9. The CDR3 loop spans 16 amino acids. Germline V lookup: CDR1 LNHDA, CDR2 SQIVND (reference sequence). CDR3 sequence reads: CASSIRLAGMGDTQYF. For the CDR3, the DNA is TGTGCCAGTAGTATACGCCTAGCGGGGATGGGGGATACGCAGTATTTT. The complete variable domain, with remaining parts taken from reference TRBV19 and TRBJ2-3, reads DGGITQSPKYLFRKEGQNVTLSCEQNLNHDAMYWYRQDPGQGLRLIYYSQIVNDFQKGDIAEGYSVSREKKESFPLTVTSAQKNPTAFYLCASSIRLAGMGDTQYFGPGTRLTVL.

V gene TRBV5-5 combines with J gene TRBJ2-3; 8 nucleotides match TRBD2. Germline V gives CDR1 SGHKS, CDR2 YYEKEE (reference sequence). The trim removed 4 bases at V and 7 bases at J, leaving 11 bases unmatched. The CDR3 totals 15 residues. The CDR3 bases are TGTGCCAGCAGCCCTCGGGGCGGGGGGCCGCATACGCAGTATTTT. Its protein product is CASSPRGGGPHTQYF.

The genes are TRBV19 and TRBJ2-1, with a tentative D call TRBD2 (6 bases). The germline V and J ends were trimmed by 3 bases and 8 bases, with 17 bases remaining between them. CDR1 and CDR2 (germline): LNHDA, SQIVND (reference sequence). This CDR3 spans 15 amino acids. Here the CDR3 DNA reads TGTGCCAGTAGTATTGGGCTGTCGGGAGTCTATGAGCAGTTCTTC. This translates into CASSIGLSGVYEQFF.

V gene TRBV6-1 combines with J gene TRBJ1-5, with TRBD1 as a possible D gene (6 bases). With 6 bases removed from V and 5 bases from J, the gap between germline ends came to 8 bases. There are 12 residues in the CDR3. Germline V gene sequence: CDR1 MNHNS, CDR2 SASEGT. Here the CDR3 DNA reads TGTGCCAGCAGGGACAGTTATCAGCCCCAGCATTTT. Its protein is CASRDSYQPQHF.

The chain carries TRBV19 and TRBJ1-5, with TRBD1 matching over 9 bases. CDR3 length: 15 residues. Germline V gene lookup returns CDR1 LNHDA and CDR2 SQIVND (reference sequence). J was trimmed by 1 base and V by 5 bases; bases with no gene match: 3. CDR3 in DNA: TGTGCCAGTAGTCCGGGACAGGGAAGCAATCAGCCCCAGCATTTT. Amino acid sequence: CASSPGQGSNQPQHF.

This clone was seen only once. The V call is TRBV7-3, the J call TRBJ2-5; TRBD2 agrees at 8 bases. Germline loops: CDR1 SGHTA, CDR2 FQGTGA. The J segment lost 1 base and the V segment lost 5 bases, leaving 3 bases of the junction unmatched. The CDR3 covers 14 residues. The chain's CDR3 is CASSPGGAQETQYF. For the CDR3, the DNA is TGTGCCAGCAGCCCCGGGGGGGCCCAAGAGACCCAGTACTTC.

This rearrangement joins TRBV19 to TRBJ2-5; tentative D call: TRBD1 (6 bases). This CDR3 has 15 amino acids. Between the trimmed V and J ends, which lost 4 bases and 9 bases, there was a span of 21 bases. CDR1 LNHDA and CDR2 SQIVND come from the germline V gene (reference sequence). CDR3 residues: CASSRWDTGAGAQYF. CDR3 nucleotide sequence: TGTGCCAGTAGTAGGTGGGACACCGGGGCCGGGGCCCAGTACTTC.

The rearrangement uses TRBV28 and TRBJ1-2; 8 bases match TRBD1. V lost 6 bases, J lost 7 bases, and 25 bases stayed unmatched. Germline V gives CDR1 MDHEN, CDR2 SYDVKM. This CDR3 is 19 amino acids long. CDR3 nucleotides: TGTGCCAGCAGGGCAACTCGGGACAGGCCCAAAGGGACTCCGGGTGGCTACACCTTC. Protein sequence: CASRATRDRPKGTPGGYTF.

The chain is built from TRBV7-9 and TRBJ1-4, with a tentative D call TRBD1 (5 bases). Germline V gives CDR1 SEHNR, CDR2 FQNEAQ (reference sequence). V was trimmed by 1 base and J by 7 bases, leaving 13 bases between them. CDR3 size: 15 residues. The CDR3 DNA follows: TGTGCCAGCAGCTTAGTGCAGGCAAGGGGTGAAAAACTGTTTTTT. This gives the protein CASSLVQARGEKLFF. Full variable domain (rest looked up from reference TRBV7-9 and TRBJ1-4): DTGVSQNPRHKITKRGQNVTFRCDPISEHNRLYWYRQTLGQGPEFLTYFQNEAQLEKSRLLSDRFSAERPKGSFSTLEIQRTEQGDSAMYLCASSLVQARGEKLFFGSGTQLSVL.

The chain is built from TRBV27 and TRBJ2-6, with TRBD2 matching over 13 bases. After removal of 5 bases from V and 3 bases from J, the junction contained 7 bases not matched to a gene. The germline CDR1 and CDR2 sequences are MNHEY and SMNVEV (reference sequence). The length of the CDR3 is 18 residues. CDR3 region: CASSRGTSGTGGANVLTF. The CDR3 DNA is TGTGCCAGCAGTAGAGGGACTAGCGGGACGGGTGGGGCCAACGTCCTGACTTTC.

This clone was detected a few times. The chain couples TRBV7-6 to TRBJ1-1, with 7 bases that match TRBD1. Looked up from germline, CDR1 is SGHVS and CDR2 is FNYEAQ. This CDR3 has 17 amino acids. The junction had 11 bases not matched to a gene; V was cut back by 3 bases and J by 1 base. The CDR3 spells CASSFFYRGPQNTEAFF. CDR3 in DNA: TGTGCCAGCAGCTTTTTCTACAGGGGCCCACAGAACACTGAAGCTTTCTTT.

V gene TRBV6-5 combines with J gene TRBJ1-2; tentative D call: TRBD1 (6 bases). Trimming took off 5 bases at V and 8 bases at J, with 18 bases between the two ends. CDR1 and CDR2 (germline): MNHEY, SVGAGI. CDR3 length: 14 amino acids. The CDR3 loop reads CASSTDSRLVGYTF. The CDR3 DNA follows: TGTGCCAGCAGTACGGACAGCCGCCTTGTCGGCTACACCTTC.

The rearrangement links TRBV10-3 to TRBJ2-7; perhaps TRBD2 as D (7 bases). This CDR3 spans 16 amino acids. The V end lost 2 bases, the J end lost 3 bases, and 17 bases lay between the germline ends. Germline-derived CDR1 and CDR2 are ENHRY and SYGVKD. The CDR3 here is CAISEPAGRGDYEQYF. For the CDR3, the DNA is TGTGCCATCAGTGAGCCCGCAGGGAGGGGGGACTACGAGCAGTACTTC.

J is TRBJ2-5 and V is TRBV27; 11 bases map to TRBD2. CDR3 length: 16 residues. The germline gives CDR1 MNHEY, CDR2 SMNVEV (reference sequence). V gave up 5 bases and J gave up 5 bases; unmatched junction bases: 10. The CDR3 is CASSLTSGKVGETQYF. In nucleotides, the CDR3 is TGTGCCAGCAGTCTGACTAGCGGGAAGGTGGGGGAGACCCAGTACTTC.

CDR3 region: CASSLTRGTHSYEQYF. CDR3 bases: TGCGCCAGCAGCTTGACTCGCGGGACTCACTCCTACGAGCAGTACTTC. This chain uses TRBV5-1 with TRBJ2-7, with a weak D call TRBD2 (6 bases). The germline gives CDR1 SGHRS, CDR2 YFSETQ. V lost 1 base and J lost 0, with 14 bases in between. The CDR3 is made up of 16 amino acids.

This chain's CDR3 is CASIVGGAKNEQFF. CDR3 nucleotides: TGTGCCAGCATAGTGGGGGGGGCCAAGAATGAGCAGTTCTTC. The V and J genes are TRBV2 and TRBJ2-1; D might be TRBD2 (7 bases). Trimming removed 7 bases from V and 7 bases from J, with 17 bases in between. Per germline, CDR1 SNHLY and CDR2 FYNNEI. This CDR3 region has 14 residues.

The V and J genes are TRBV18 and TRBJ2-7; no clear D gene. V gave up 2 bases and J gave up 6 bases, with 14 bases separating them. This CDR3 has 14 residues. Germline values: CDR1 KGHSH, CDR2 LQKENI. The CDR3: CASSPNSQMSEQYF. The CDR3 DNA sequence: TGTGCCAGCTCACCAAACAGTCAAATGAGCGAGCAGTACTTC. The full variable domain, its missing parts supplied by reference TRBV18 and TRBJ2-7, is NAGVMQNPRHLVRRRGQEARLRCSPMKGHSHVYWYRQLPEEGLKFMVYLQKENIIDESGMPKERFSAEFPKEGPSILRIQQVVRGDSAAYFCASSPNSQMSEQYFGPGTRLTVT.

This clone showed up just once. V gene TRBV6-6 combines with J gene TRBJ1-4; tentative D call: TRBD1 (5 bases). This CDR3 has 13 residues. Trimming removed 6 bases at V and 10 bases at J, with 15 bases between. Per the germline V gene, CDR1 is MNHNY and CDR2 is SVGAGI (reference sequence). This chain's CDR3 is CASRSSGAPKLFF. CDR3 sequence (DNA): TGTGCCAGCAGAAGCTCCGGGGCCCCAAAACTGTTTTTT.

The chain recombines TRBV13 with TRBJ1-2; 7 positions match TRBD1. Per germline, CDR1 PRHDT and CDR2 FYEKMQ (reference sequence). Germline trimming cut 0 bases from V and 1 base from J; bases unmatched to any gene: 5. CDR3 length: 16 residues. Written as DNA, the CDR3 is TGTGCCAGCAGCTTAGGCACGACAGGGCTTAACTATGGCTACACCTTC. The encoded protein is CASSLGTTGLNYGYTF.

CDR3 protein: CASSQLPPGQQETQYF. The CDR3 DNA reads TGTGCCAGCAGTCAATTACCGCCGGGACAGCAAGAGACCCAGTACTTC. The chain is built from TRBV6-6 and TRBJ2-5, with 7 nucleotides matching TRBD1. The CDR3 length is 16 residues. V gave up 5 bases and J gave up 2 bases; unmatched junction bases: 11. Germline V gene lookup returns CDR1 MNHNY and CDR2 SVGAGI (reference sequence).

The CDR3, as DNA: TGTGCCAGCAGTGAACGCGAGGGAACGACTGGAAACACCATATATTTT. This gives the protein CASSEREGTTGNTIYF. V usage is TRBV6-1 and J usage is TRBJ1-3; D gene unclear. Trimming pared 2 bases from V and 2 bases from J, leaving 13 bases between. Germline V gene data show CDR1 as MNHNS and CDR2 as SASEGT. CDR3 length equals 16 residues.